A selection of T cell receptor beta chains follows, all from one sample in a study of T cell responses to AZD1222 COVID-19 vaccine. Generated by immunoSEQ multiplex PCR, the TCRdb table keeps only in-frame clones and is missing some. The profile shows approximately 80,000 clones, 85% to 95% of them singletons. Sample: peripheral blood, taken 28 days after the second AZD1222 dose. These receptors originate from an adult who received the AZD1222 COVID-19 vaccine. Each CDR3 is given with its conserved first and last residue. Fields, in order: J gene, V gene, D gene, CDR3 DNA, CDR3 protein. A D gene is named only where the DNA matches it firmly.

TRBJ2-3	TRBV5-6	TRBD2	TGTGCCAGCAGCCCCCGGACTAGCGGGAGTTTTACAGATACGCAGTATTTT	CASSPRTSGSFTDTQYF
TRBJ1-3	TRBV7-9	NA	TGTGCCAGCAGTTCTGGGCAGGGAAGGAGGAACACCATATATTTT	CASSSGQGRRNTIYF
TRBJ2-5	TRBV6-5	NA	TGTGCCAGCAGTTACTCAGGGACATCGGCGGAGACCCAGTACTTC	CASSYSGTSAETQYF
TRBJ2-1	TRBV5-1	NA	TGCGCCAGCAGCTGGTCAGGGGTAAGCTCCTACAATGAGCAGTTCTTC	CASSWSGVSSYNEQFF
TRBJ1-2	TRBV7-6	NA	TGTGCCAGCAGCCCCGGTCGGGGTCCTCGCTATGGCTACACCTTC	CASSPGRGPRYGYTF
TRBJ2-1	TRBV4-1	NA	TGCGCCAGCAGCCAAGAATCCCGGGTGGTGACGTACAATGAGCAGTTCTTC	CASSQESRVVTYNEQFF
TRBJ1-4	TRBV19	TRBD1	TGTGCCAGCAATATTCGGGGGACAGAGGATGAAAAACTGTTTTTT	CASNIRGTEDEKLFF
TRBJ2-7	TRBV11-1	TRBD1	TGTGCCAGCAGCTTGGACAGGGGGCTTGACGAGCAGTACTTC	CASSLDRGLDEQYF
TRBJ2-7	TRBV2	TRBD2	TGTGCCAGCAGTCTTCCGACTAGCGGACTAACCTACGAGCAGTACTTC	CASSLPTSGLTYEQYF
TRBJ2-2	TRBV28	TRBD1	TGTGCCAGCGCGAACCTCTTTGCCGGGACAGGGGAGAGCACCGGGGAGCTGTTTTTT	CASANLFAGTGESTGELFF
TRBJ2-5	TRBV19	NA	TGTGCCAGTAGAACCCTCTCCGGGGGACTCCAAGAGACCCAGTACTTC	CASRTLSGGLQETQYF
TRBJ1-5	TRBV6-2/TRBV6-3	NA	TGTGCCAGCAGCCCAAGGAAGAGCAATCAGCCCCAGCATTTT	CASSPRKSNQPQHF
TRBJ2-1	TRBV7-2	NA	TGTGCCAGCAGCTTAACGCGGAGCACCCGCAATGAGCAGTTCTTC	CASSLTRSTRNEQFF
TRBJ1-2	TRBV6-1	TRBD1	TGTGCCAGCAGTGAACTAGCATGGCAGGGGGATGGCTACACCTTC	CASSELAWQGDGYTF
TRBJ1-6	TRBV18	NA	TGTGCCAGCTCACCACAGGACGCCAATAGGTATAATTCACCCCTCCACTTT	CASSPQDANRYNSPLHF
TRBJ2-1	TRBV7-2	NA	TGTGCCAGCAGCTCGTGGGTGGAGGGTGATGAGCAGTTCTTC	CASSSWVEGDEQFF